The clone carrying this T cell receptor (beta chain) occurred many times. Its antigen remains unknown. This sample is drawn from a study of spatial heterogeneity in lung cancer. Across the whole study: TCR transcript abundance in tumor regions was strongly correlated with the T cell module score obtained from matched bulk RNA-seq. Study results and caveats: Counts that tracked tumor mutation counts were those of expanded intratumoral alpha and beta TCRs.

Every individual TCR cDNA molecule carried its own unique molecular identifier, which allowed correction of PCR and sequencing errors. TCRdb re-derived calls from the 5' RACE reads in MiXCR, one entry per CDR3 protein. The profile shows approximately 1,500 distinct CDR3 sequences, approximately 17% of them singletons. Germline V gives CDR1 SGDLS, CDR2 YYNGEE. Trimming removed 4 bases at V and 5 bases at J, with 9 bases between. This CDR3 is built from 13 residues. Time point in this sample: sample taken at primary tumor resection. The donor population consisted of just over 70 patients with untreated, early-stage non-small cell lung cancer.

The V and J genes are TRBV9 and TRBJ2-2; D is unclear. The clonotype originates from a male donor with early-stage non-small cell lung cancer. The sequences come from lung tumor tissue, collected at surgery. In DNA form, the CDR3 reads TGTGCCAGCAGCTTAACTTGGACCGGGGAGCTGTTTTTT. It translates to CASSLTWTGELFF. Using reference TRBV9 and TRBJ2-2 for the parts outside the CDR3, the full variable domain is DSGVTQTPKHLITATGQRVTLRCSPRSGDLSVYWYQQSLDQGLQFLIQYYNGEERAKGNILERFSAQQFPDLHSELNLSSLELGDSALYFCASSLTWTGELFFGEGSRLTVL.